This entry concerns a single T cell receptor (beta chain). This entry is derived from a study of T-cell reconstitution after alpha-beta-depleted transplantation in children. CDR1 is SGHTA, CDR2 FQGNSA, per germline. Trimming cost V 2 bases and J 12 bases; bases outside gene matches: 6. The CDR3 runs to 12 residues. Unique molecular identifiers were incorporated during preparation of the TCRbeta library. TCRdb re-called the PCR reads through MiXCR, storing one row per CDR3 protein. The sample holds about 240,000 distinct CDR3 sequences, around 12% seen once. The receptor comes from a human donor who donated a stem cell graft to a child with acute lymphoblastic leukemia. This sequence joins TRBV7-2 and TRBJ2-7; 8 bases are a match to TRBD2. Sequences were derived from PBMCs from the stem cell graft donor, sampled from the stem cell graft. The DNA of the CDR3 is TGTGCCAGCAGCTTACGGGTAGCGGGGTTGTACTTC. Translation: CASSLRVAGLYF.